The 18 T cell receptor beta chains presented below share a single source sample, sequenced in a study of blood T cells in healthy people across ages. Together with a sample-barcoded 5' primer, a J-beta primer mix was included in a second PCR lasting about 7 to 12 cycles. One entry per CDR3 protein, called by TCRdb with MiXCR from the 5' RACE reads. The table shows 1.5 million to 2 million distinct CDR3 sequences, with 39% occurring only once. Material for sequencing was blood. The receptor source for this set is a human donor in good health.

This clonotype was picked up a small number of times. The V and J genes are TRBV16 and TRBJ1-5; the D is unclear. V lost 4 bases, J lost 5 bases, and 9 bases lay in between. The CDR3 loop spans 13 amino acids. Germline V gene lookup returns CDR1 KGHSY and CDR2 FQNENV. Here the CDR3 reads CASSLFRDQPQHF. As DNA, the CDR3 is TGTGCCAGCAGCCTTTTTCGTGATCAGCCCCAGCATTTT.

There are many counts of this clonotype. The chain has TRBV10-3 and TRBJ2-7; 9 nucleotides match TRBD2. Germline V gene data show CDR1 as ENHRY and CDR2 as SYGVKD. The CDR3 has 17 amino acids. The ends lost 3 bases at V and 3 bases at J; junction bases unmatched: 12. In nucleotides, the CDR3 is TGTGCCATCAGTGACTTGGGTAGCGGGGGAAGCCGCTACGAGCAGTACTTC. Residues: CAISDLGSGGSRYEQYF.

The chain employs TRBV12-3 or TRBV12-4 and TRBJ2-5; D may be TRBD1 (5 bases). The CDR3 is made up of 14 amino acids. The V and J ends lost 4 bases and 3 bases respectively, with 12 bases between them. In DNA form, the CDR3 reads TGTGCCAGCAGTTGGACACGACACGAAGAGACCCAGTACTTC. It translates to CASSWTRHEETQYF.

The chain joins TRBV27 to TRBJ2-7, with a weak D call TRBD2 (6 bases). The V end was cut by 0 bases, the J end by 2 bases, with 11 bases between. This CDR3 contains 15 residues. CDR1 and CDR2 (germline): MNHEY, SMNVEV (reference sequence). CDR3 in DNA: TGTGCCAGCAGTTTATCGCGGGGCGGACCCTACGAGCAGTACTTC. It is translated as CASSLSRGGPYEQYF.

V gene TRBV7-8 combines with J gene TRBJ1-5; D is possibly TRBD1 (5 bases). The CDR3 is made up of 15 amino acids. The ends were cut back, 2 bases at V and 6 bases at J, with 14 bases in the middle. Germline V gives CDR1 SGHVS, CDR2 FQNEAQ. CDR3 sequence: CASSLRGLRGQPQHF. Written as DNA, the CDR3 is TGTGCCAGCAGCTTAAGGGGCTTGAGGGGTCAGCCCCAGCATTTT.

The sample holds a few counts of this clonotype. The V gene is TRBV7-2, the J gene TRBJ2-3; no clear D. Trimming removed 1 base from V and 2 bases from J, with 7 bases in between. Germline V lookup: CDR1 SGHTA, CDR2 FQGNSA. The length of the CDR3 is 14 residues. The CDR3 here is CASSLVDNTDTQYF. CDR3 DNA: TGTGCCAGCAGCTTAGTCGATAACACAGATACGCAGTATTTT.

The count of this clonotype is one. An end of the junction differs from the germline gene, which may be a read error. This sequence joins TRBV6-2 or TRBV6-3 and TRBJ1-5; a weak D match, TRBD1 (6 bases). CDR3 length: 15 amino acids. The germline gives CDR1 MNHEY, CDR2 SVGEGT. Here the CDR3 reads CAGSWDIEPRQPQHF. Here the CDR3 DNA reads TGTGCCGGCAGTTGGGACATTGAGCCCCGGCAGCCCCAGCATTTT.

The rearrangement uses TRBV7-2 and TRBJ2-5; TRBD1 aligns across 8 bases. Unmatched junction bases numbered 2, after V lost 1 base and J lost 4 bases. CDR1 SGHTA and CDR2 FQGNSA come from the germline V gene. The CDR3 consists of 14 residues. The CDR3 here is CASSLGGQAETQYF. CDR3 coding DNA: TGTGCCAGCAGCTTAGGGGGACAGGCAGAGACCCAGTACTTC.

This clonotype showed up just a few times. This chain links TRBV28 with TRBJ1-3, with D perhaps matching TRBD1 (5 bases). The germline gives CDR1 MDHEN, CDR2 SYDVKM. The CDR3 contains 16 residues. Between the trimmed V and J ends, which lost 6 bases and 0 bases, there was a span of 15 bases. The CDR3 loop reads CASSPGGMSSGNTIYF. The CDR3 region has the DNA TGTGCCAGCAGCCCCGGGGGTATGAGCTCTGGAAACACCATATATTTT.

The chain has TRBV7-8 and TRBJ1-1; D call uncertain. Per germline, CDR1 SGHVS and CDR2 FQNEAQ. CDR3 size: 16 residues. Between the trimmed V and J ends, which lost 0 bases and 0 bases, there was a span of 11 bases. The CDR3 DNA follows: TGTGCCAGCAGCTTAGCGGGCAGCAGATTGAACACTGAAGCTTTCTTT. It encodes CASSLAGSRLNTEAFF. The full variable domain, in which reference TRBV7-8 and TRBJ1-1 provide the parts outside the CDR3, is GAGVSQSPRYKVAKRGQDVALRCDPISGHVSLFWYQQALGQGPEFLTYFQNEAQLDKSGLPSDRFFAERPEGSVSTLKIQRTQQEDSAVYLCASSLAGSRLNTEAFFGQGTRLTVV.

This clonotype was detected a few times. This chain joins TRBV5-6 and TRBJ2-2, with D tentatively TRBD1 (5 bases). CDR3 size: 16 residues. Germline CDR1 is SGHDT and CDR2 is YYEEEE. V lost 3 bases and J lost 4, with 16 bases in between. CDR3 loop: CASSSWSVGVTGELFF. Written as DNA, the CDR3 is TGTGCCAGCAGCTCCTGGTCGGTAGGGGTCACCGGGGAGCTGTTTTTT.

This clonotype counts as medium-sized. The rearrangement links TRBV28 to TRBJ2-1, with D unclear. Germline V CDR1 and CDR2: MDHEN, SYDVKM. V lost 5 bases, J lost 7 bases, and 21 bases lay in between. The CDR3 is 16 residues long. CDR3 DNA: TGTGCCAGCAGTCTCCCAACGGTAACGATTGGGAATGAGCAGTTCTTC. It encodes CASSLPTVTIGNEQFF. The variable domain in full, with the rest retrieved from reference TRBV28 and TRBJ2-1, is DVKVTQSSRYLVKRTGEKVFLECVQDMDHENMFWYRQDPGLGLRLIYFSYDVKMKEKGDIPEGYSVSREKKERFSLILESASTNQTSMYLCASSLPTVTIGNEQFFGPGTRLTVL.

The rearrangement links TRBV6-2 or TRBV6-3 to TRBJ2-4; unclear D gene. V was cut by 9 bases and J by 13 bases, with 25 bases left in between. The CDR3 extends over 14 amino acids. Germline values: CDR1 MNHEY, CDR2 SVGEGT. The CDR3 spells CASSSLTSYNEQYF. In DNA, the CDR3 is TGTGCCAGTAGTAGTTTAACCTCCTACAATGAGCAGTACTTC.

The chain carries TRBV28 and TRBJ1-1; unclear D gene. The germline V and J ends were trimmed by 10 bases and 5 bases, with 14 bases remaining between them. This CDR3 spans 12 amino acids. From germline, CDR1 is MDHEN and CDR2 SYDVKM. CDR3 residues: CATSAPWTEAFF. CDR3 coding DNA: TGTGCCACCTCAGCCCCATGGACTGAAGCTTTCTTT.

This chain connects TRBV13 to TRBJ2-7; 7 bases match TRBD1. Germline values: CDR1 PRHDT, CDR2 FYEKMQ (reference sequence). After removal of 4 bases from V and 7 bases from J, the junction contained 16 bases not matched to a gene. The CDR3 has 16 residues. CDR3 loop: CASSSRQGPNVEEQYF. The CDR3 nucleotides read TGTGCCAGCAGCTCAAGACAGGGCCCGAACGTCGAGGAGCAGTACTTC.

This chain uses TRBV9 with TRBJ1-2; 9 bases match TRBD1. V dropped 4 bases and J dropped 4; count of bases not matched to a gene: 5. The CDR3 spans 14 residues. Germline V gene sequence: CDR1 SGDLS, CDR2 YYNGEE. The CDR3 protein is CASSTGQGTYGYTF. The DNA for the CDR3 is TGTGCCAGCAGCACTGGACAGGGGACCTATGGCTACACCTTC.

This clonotype was detected only a few times. The chain recombines TRBV4-3 with TRBJ2-3; no firm D call. Looked up from germline, CDR1 is LGHNA and CDR2 is YSLEER. The CDR3 is 14 residues long. V was cut by 5 bases and J by 5 bases, with 14 bases left in between. The DNA of the CDR3 is TGCGCCAGCAGCAAGATAACAGCTCTAGATACGCAGTATTTT. The encoded protein is CASSKITALDTQYF.

This clonotype has a handful of counts. The genes are TRBV7-9 and TRBJ2-5; unclear D gene. Trimming cost V 5 bases and J 5 bases, with 18 bases left between them. Per the germline V gene, CDR1 is SEHNR and CDR2 is FQNEAQ (reference sequence). The CDR3 has 15 residues. CDR3 sequence reads: CASSPTHQKKETQYF. The CDR3 DNA sequence: TGTGCCAGCAGCCCAACCCACCAAAAGAAGGAGACCCAGTACTTC. Full variable domain (missing parts from reference TRBV7-9 and TRBJ2-5): DTGVSQNPRHKITKRGQNVTFRCDPISEHNRLYWYRQTLGQGPEFLTYFQNEAQLEKSRLLSDRFSAERPKGSFSTLEIQRTEQGDSAMYLCASSPTHQKKETQYFGPGTRLLVL.